This T cell receptor beta chain was retrieved from a study of neoadjuvant anti-PD-1 for oral cavity cancer. Using immunoSEQ multiplex PCR, the repertoire was profiled, and TCRdb retains in-frame clones only, with some absent. This table has 55,000 to 75,000 clones, 86% appearing once. Time point: after neoadjuvant nivolumab, at surgical resection. Cohort: HPV-negative, locally advanced oral cavity squamous cell carcinoma patients. In germline, CDR1 is SGHNT, CDR2 YYREEE (reference sequence). The V end was cut by 0 bases, the J end by 2 bases, with 9 bases between. This CDR3 has 14 amino acids. The clonotype originates from a person aged 40 to 85 with oral cavity squamous cell carcinoma. The chain is built from TRBV5-4 and TRBJ2-7; D unclear. Specimen: PBMCs, collected after nivolumab (anti-PD-1) treatment. The CDR3 coding sequence is TGTGCCAGCAGCTTGGATTTCCGGACCTACGAGCAGTACTTC. This translates into CASSLDFRTYEQYF.